The 23 T cell receptor beta chains listed next were all sequenced from one sample in a study of control samples from healthy donors and cancer patients. Sequenced by immunoSEQ multiplex PCR; TCRdb stores in-frame clones only, minus some. The table records tens of thousands of clones, more than 85% of them present only once. The sample comprised blood. These receptors came from a woman in her forties or fifties in good health.

This chain connects TRBV6-1 to TRBJ1-2, with no clear D. This CDR3 contains 11 residues. The germline V gene has CDR1 MNHNS and CDR2 SASEGT. With 3 bases removed from V and 4 bases from J, the gap between germline ends came to 3 bases. The CDR3 here is CASSDFYGYTF. The CDR3 nucleotides are TGTGCCAGCAGTGATTTCTATGGCTACACCTTC.

This clone was recorded once. The chain recombines TRBV19 with TRBJ2-4; TRBD2 agrees at 7 bases. The CDR3 covers 14 residues. Trimming removed 1 base from V and 8 bases from J; junction bases left unmatched: 5. The germline V gene has CDR1 LNHDA and CDR2 SQIVND (reference sequence). The CDR3 here is CASSIGGRDDIQYF. CDR3 DNA: TGTGCCAGTAGTATAGGTGGGAGGGATGACATTCAGTACTTC. Supplemented by reference TRBV19 and TRBJ2-4, the full variable domain reads DGGITQSPKYLFRKEGQNVTLSCEQNLNHDAMYWYRQDPGQGLRLIYYSQIVNDFQKGDIAEGYSVSREKKESFPLTVTSAQKNPTAFYLCASSIGGRDDIQYFGAGTRLSVL.

This chain connects TRBV10-1 to TRBJ2-1; a possible D gene is TRBD2 (6 bases). V was shortened by 7 bases and J by 5 bases, with 39 bases between the two germline ends. CDR3 length: 22 amino acids. Germline loops: CDR1 WNHNN, CDR2 SYGVQD (reference sequence). CDR3 DNA: TGCGCCAGCATCCCGGTAGGAGAGAGGCCTAGCGCGCGGACGCAAACAAACAATGAGCAGTTCTTC. This gives the protein CASIPVGERPSARTQTNNEQFF.

The J gene is TRBJ2-3, the V gene TRBV28, with TRBD1 matching 7 bases. The CDR3 sequence is 17 residues long. V shed 3 bases, J shed 2 bases, and the junction held 11 bases outside the gene matches. Germline values: CDR1 MDHEN, CDR2 SYDVKM. CDR3 amino acids: CASSFLYRDSHTDTQYF. Here the CDR3 DNA reads TGTGCCAGCAGTTTCCTATACCGGGACAGTCACACAGATACGCAGTATTTT. Complete variable domain (other parts from reference TRBV28 and TRBJ2-3): DVKVTQSSRYLVKRTGEKVFLECVQDMDHENMFWYRQDPGLGLRLIYFSYDVKMKEKGDIPEGYSVSREKKERFSLILESASTNQTSMYLCASSFLYRDSHTDTQYFGPGTRLTVL.

The chain links TRBV5-1 to TRBJ2-7; 8 bases fit TRBD1. After removal of 0 bases from V and 4 bases from J, the junction contained 9 bases not matched to a gene. CDR1 is SGHRS, CDR2 YFSETQ, per germline. The CDR3 is 16 amino acids. CDR3 in DNA: TGCGCCAGCAGCTTGGCGGGACAGGAATACGTATACGAGCAGTACTTC. Protein: CASSLAGQEYVYEQYF.

A few counts support this clone. This sequence joins TRBV19 and TRBJ1-6, with D uncertain. The CDR3 extends over 13 amino acids. CDR1 and CDR2 from the germline V gene are LNHDA and SQIVND (reference sequence). Between the trimmed V and J ends, which lost 3 bases and 7 bases, there was a span of 7 bases. The CDR3, as DNA: TGTGCCAGTAGTATGGAAGGGAATTCACCCCTCCACTTT. It specifies CASSMEGNSPLHF.

The gene calls are TRBV2 and TRBJ1-1; D unresolved. V lost 6 bases and J 1 base, leaving 6 bases between the germline ends. This CDR3 is 12 amino acids long. Germline loops: CDR1 SNHLY, CDR2 FYNNEI. This chain's CDR3 is CASRYGNTEAFF. The CDR3 nucleotides are TGTGCCAGCAGGTACGGGAACACTGAAGCTTTCTTT.

J is TRBJ1-1 and V is TRBV11-2, with TRBD1 matching 7 bases. Germline V CDR1 and CDR2: SGHAT, FQNNGV. This CDR3 has 13 amino acids. V lost 7 bases, J lost 4 bases, and 6 bases stayed unmatched. Here the CDR3 reads CASTRDSGTEAFF. In DNA, the CDR3 is TGTGCCAGCACCCGGGACAGCGGCACTGAAGCTTTCTTT.

V gene TRBV19 combines with J gene TRBJ1-4; D may be TRBD1 (5 bases). CDR3 length: 13 residues. V was clipped by 8 bases and J by 8 bases, with 15 bases between them. Germline CDR1 and CDR2: LNHDA and SQIVND (reference sequence). The DNA for the CDR3 is TGTGCCAGTCAACGGGACCACGCAGAAAAACTGTTTTTT. Residues: CASQRDHAEKLFF.

This rearrangement joins TRBV4-1 to TRBJ2-5, with 8 bases fitting TRBD2. The CDR3 spans 17 residues. CDR1 MGHRA and CDR2 YSYEKL come from the germline V gene. Trimming removed 2 bases from V and 2 bases from J; junction bases left unmatched: 10. The CDR3 protein is CASSQPTSGSWQETQYF. The CDR3 bases are TGCGCCAGCAGCCAACCTACGAGCGGGAGTTGGCAAGAGACCCAGTACTTC.

The chain recombines TRBV19 with TRBJ2-7; D remains ambiguous. With 6 bases removed from V and 2 bases from J, the gap between germline ends came to 11 bases. The CDR3 totals 13 residues. Germline loops: CDR1 LNHDA, CDR2 SQIVND (reference sequence). Here the CDR3 reads CASSALRTYEQYF. In nucleotides, the CDR3 is TGTGCCAGTAGCGCTCTCAGGACCTACGAGCAGTACTTC. The complete variable domain, with remaining parts taken from reference TRBV19 and TRBJ2-7, reads DGGITQSPKYLFRKEGQNVTLSCEQNLNHDAMYWYRQDPGQGLRLIYYSQIVNDFQKGDIAEGYSVSREKKESFPLTVTSAQKNPTAFYLCASSALRTYEQYFGPGTRLTVT.

The chain is built from TRBV7-3 and TRBJ2-2; D is unclear. From germline, CDR1 is SGHTA and CDR2 FQGTGA. CDR3 length equals 13 residues. Trimming shortened V by 4 bases and J by 1 base, and 4 bases separated the two germline ends. CDR3 sequence (DNA): TGTGCCAGCAGCTCCTTGAACACCGGGGAGCTGTTTTTT. This codes for CASSSLNTGELFF.

The V call is TRBV29-1, the J call TRBJ2-2; 12 bases are a match to TRBD1. This CDR3 region has 16 residues. Germline CDR1 and CDR2: SQVTM and ANQGSEA. Germline trimming cut 7 bases from V and 3 bases from J; bases unmatched to any gene: 9. CDR3 in amino acids: CSGGTGGAPYTGELFF. Here the CDR3 DNA reads TGCAGCGGGGGGACAGGGGGCGCCCCGTACACCGGGGAGCTGTTTTTT.

The J gene is TRBJ1-5, the V gene TRBV24-1; TRBD1 might be the D (6 bases). Per germline, CDR1 KGHDR and CDR2 SFDVKD. The V and J ends lost 4 bases and 5 bases respectively, with 14 bases between them. This CDR3 has 15 amino acids. The CDR3 DNA reads TGTGCCACCAGTGACACCCGTGGGGGGCATCAGCCCCAGCATTTT. Translating gives CATSDTRGGHQPQHF.

This rearrangement joins TRBV19 to TRBJ1-5; D is unclear. Deletions cut 3 bases from V and 1 base from J, with 7 bases between. CDR3 size: 14 residues. CDR1 and CDR2 (germline): LNHDA, SQIVND (reference sequence). CDR3 bases: TGTGCCAGTAGTATCGTAGGCAGCAATCAGCCCCAGCATTTT. Its protein product is CASSIVGSNQPQHF.

The rearrangement joins TRBV19 to TRBJ1-1; 7 bases map to TRBD1. The V and J ends lost 9 bases and 0 bases, in that order; junction bases with no gene match: 4. Germline V CDR1 and CDR2: LNHDA, SQIVND (reference sequence). The CDR3 is 13 amino acids. The chain's CDR3 is CASIQGLNTEAFF. In DNA form, the CDR3 reads TGTGCCAGCATACAGGGGTTGAACACTGAAGCTTTCTTT.

The rearrangement uses TRBV29-1 and TRBJ2-1, with 8 bases fitting TRBD2. Germline loops: CDR1 SQVTM, CDR2 ANQGSEA. The CDR3 is 13 amino acids. Trimming at V came to 6 bases and at J to 3 bases, leaving 4 bases not matched to a gene. DNA for the CDR3: TGCAGCGTAAATAGCGGGAACTACAATGAGCAGTTCTTC. Its translation: CSVNSGNYNEQFF.

The chain carries TRBV28 and TRBJ2-1; D may be TRBD2 (7 bases). V was cut by 8 bases and J by 0 bases, with 20 bases left in between. This CDR3 region has 17 residues. The germline V gene has CDR1 MDHEN and CDR2 SYDVKM. The CDR3 loop reads CASRGAGAISSYNEQFF. CDR3 DNA: TGTGCCAGCCGGGGGGCGGGAGCCATAAGCTCCTACAATGAGCAGTTCTTC.

This clone was counted between two and nine times. This chain links TRBV19 with TRBJ1-5; 7 bases fit TRBD1. In germline, CDR1 is LNHDA, CDR2 SQIVND (reference sequence). The CDR3 length is 17 residues. Trimming removed 5 bases from V and 0 bases from J; junction bases left unmatched: 10. Written as DNA, the CDR3 is TGTGCCAGTAGTTTACATACAGGGGTGGATAGCAATCAGCCCCAGCATTTT. The encoded protein is CASSLHTGVDSNQPQHF.

This clone has just one count. The rearrangement joins TRBV6-5 to TRBJ1-2; D is unresolved. The germline V and J ends were trimmed by 0 bases and 8 bases, with 13 bases remaining between them. Germline V lookup: CDR1 MNHEY, CDR2 SVGAGI. The CDR3 spans 14 residues. Here the CDR3 reads CASSYSNLGSGYTF. In DNA form, the CDR3 reads TGTGCCAGCAGTTACTCAAACCTAGGATCCGGCTACACCTTC.

The genes are TRBV9 and TRBJ1-2, with TRBD1 as a possible D gene (5 bases). With 2 bases removed from V and 2 bases from J, the gap between germline ends came to 13 bases. There are 15 residues in the CDR3. Germline CDR1 SGDLS, CDR2 YYNGEE. The CDR3, as DNA: TGTGCCAGCAGCGTGGAGGGACGCGAGAACTATGGCTACACCTTC. Its protein product is CASSVEGRENYGYTF.

This clone came up once. The chain is built from TRBV7-2 and TRBJ2-7; 7 bases fit TRBD1. V dropped 1 base and J dropped 6; count of bases not matched to a gene: 9. This CDR3 spans 15 amino acids. CDR1 and CDR2 (germline): SGHTA, FQGNSA. In DNA form, the CDR3 reads TGTGCCAGCAGCTTAGAGGGGGCCGGGGCCGGCGAGCAGTACTTC. The encoded protein is CASSLEGAGAGEQYF.

This clone was seen once. Additional DNA sequences in this sample encode the identical CDR3. The V gene is TRBV5-1, the J gene TRBJ2-5; no firm D call. CDR3 length equals 14 residues. Germline loops: CDR1 SGHRS, CDR2 YFSETQ. The ends were cut back, 1 base at V and 1 base at J, with 8 bases in the middle. For the CDR3, the DNA is TGCGCCAGCAGCTTGCAAGGGTCCCAAGAGACCCAGTACTTC. It encodes CASSLQGSQETQYF.